This T cell receptor (beta chain) comes out of a study of T-cell reconstitution after alpha-beta-depleted transplantation in children. Study-wide findings and caveats: Surviving thymic progenitors and recipient T cells were the source of high TCRbeta diversity at day 60 in some patients. At around two months after transplant, the alpha-beta T cells were reportedly derived from several hundred expanded clones that came from non-depleted graft cells. T-cell counts and diversity at one year post-transplant came mainly from newly produced T cells.

Trimming cost V 2 bases and J 8 bases, with 8 bases left between them. The CDR3 is 13 residues long. Germline lookup yields CDR1 SGHRS and CDR2 YFSETQ. In its sample, this clonotype was seen many times. Its specificity is unknown. This sample's TCRbeta library carried unique molecular identifier barcodes. A single record per CDR3 protein comes from TCRdb applying MiXCR to the PCR reads. Of about 170,000 distinct CDR3 sequences in the sample, approximately 12% were seen once. The rearrangement uses TRBV5-1 and TRBJ1-6; D call uncertain. Sequencing used PBMCs, obtained before TCRalphabeta/CD19-depleted stem cell transplant. The clonotype comes from a boy between 2 and 10 years old with acute myeloid leukemia, due to receive a stem cell transplant. The CDR3 bases are TGCGCCAGCAGCTTCAGAATGGATTCACCCCTCCACTTT. Protein product: CASSFRMDSPLHF.